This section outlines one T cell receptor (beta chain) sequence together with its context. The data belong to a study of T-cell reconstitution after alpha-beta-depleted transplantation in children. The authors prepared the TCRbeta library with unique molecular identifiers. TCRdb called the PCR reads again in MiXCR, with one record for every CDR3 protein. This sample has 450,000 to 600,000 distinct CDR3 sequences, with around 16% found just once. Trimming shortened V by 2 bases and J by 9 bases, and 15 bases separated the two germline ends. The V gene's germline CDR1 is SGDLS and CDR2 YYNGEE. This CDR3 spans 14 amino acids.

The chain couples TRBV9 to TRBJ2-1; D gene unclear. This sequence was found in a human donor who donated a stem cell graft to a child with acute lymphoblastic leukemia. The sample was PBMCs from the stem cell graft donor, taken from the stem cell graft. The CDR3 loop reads CASSVGAPSAEQFF. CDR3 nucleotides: TGTGCCAGCAGCGTTGGTGCCCCCTCTGCTGAGCAGTTCTTC.